This T cell receptor beta chain was recorded in a study of blood T cell repertoires in COVID-19. The wider study: Material from acute and convalescent COVID-19 was sourced from the United States, Italy and Spain. Sample material is recorded as cDNA or gDNA derived from T cells, B-cell-depleted T cells, or PBMCs.

Trimming left V 4 bases short and J 5 bases short, with 9 bases between. Germline loops: CDR1 LGHDT, CDR2 YNNKEL (reference sequence). CDR3 length: 12 residues. Seattle patient enrollment occurred during active infection, with longitudinal follow-up thereafter. Methods used by the authors: Scientists estimated how many nucleated cells there were by amplifying reference gene primers. Assay used: immunoSEQ multiplex PCR; TCRdb lists only in-frame clones, some missing. D and trimming were read from the DNA, whereas the V and J calls and clone size are those reported in that table. The sample holds more than 250,000 clones; approximately 88% are singletons and the top ten take 1.5% to 2%.

The source is a woman aged 25-40 years with COVID-19, enrolled during active disease. The rearrangement joins TRBV3-1 (or the pseudogene TRBV3-2) to TRBJ2-7; tentative D call: TRBD1 (6 bases). Sequenced: peripheral blood. The CDR3 DNA reads TGTGCCAGCAGCCGGGGGCGCGACGAGCAGTACTTC. It encodes CASSRGRDEQYF.